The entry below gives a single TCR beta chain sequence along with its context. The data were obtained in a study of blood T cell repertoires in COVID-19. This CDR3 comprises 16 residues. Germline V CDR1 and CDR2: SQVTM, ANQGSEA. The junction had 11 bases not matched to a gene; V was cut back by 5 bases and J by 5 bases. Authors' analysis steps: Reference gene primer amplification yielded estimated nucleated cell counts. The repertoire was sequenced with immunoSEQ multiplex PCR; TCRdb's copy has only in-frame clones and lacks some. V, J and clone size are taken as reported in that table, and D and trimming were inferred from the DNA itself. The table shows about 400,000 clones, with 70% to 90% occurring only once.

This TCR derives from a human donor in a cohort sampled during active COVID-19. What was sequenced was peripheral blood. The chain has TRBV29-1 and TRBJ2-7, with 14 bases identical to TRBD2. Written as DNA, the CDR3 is TGCAGCGTTCTCGCGGGGACTAGCGGGGGTACCCACGAGCAGTACTTC. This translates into CSVLAGTSGGTHEQYF.